Shown below are 8 T cell receptor beta chains from a single sample sequenced in a study of regulatory dendritic cells for organ transplantation. Repertoires were generated with immunoSEQ multiplex PCR, while TCRdb's copy carries only in-frame clones and drops some. The sample has some 10,000 clones; approximately 70% are singletons. Sequenced input: memory CD8+ T cells from blood. Subset indicated: CD45RO+ memory T cells. The receptors originated from a human donor in good health.

The rearrangement links TRBV4-1 to TRBJ1-3; D call uncertain. The germline V and J ends were trimmed by 1 base and 11 bases, with 12 bases remaining between them. This CDR3 region has 13 residues. Germline values: CDR1 MGHRA, CDR2 YSYEKL. The CDR3 here is CASSQAYLSAIYF. CDR3 DNA sequence: TGCGCCAGCAGCCAAGCTTACTTGAGTGCCATATATTTT.

The chain employs TRBV27 and TRBJ2-2; D ambiguous. Trimming stripped 2 bases from V and 3 bases from J, with 13 bases between. Germline values: CDR1 MNHEY, CDR2 SMNVEV (reference sequence). The CDR3 runs 16 residues. The CDR3 sequence is CASSLRVTQYTGELFF. The CDR3 region has the DNA TGTGCCAGCAGTTTACGGGTTACCCAATACACCGGGGAGCTGTTTTTT.

The CDR3 reads CASSQAGVDSGNTIYF. CDR3 coding DNA: TGCGCCAGCAGCCAAGCGGGCGTTGACTCTGGAAACACCATATATTTT. The rearrangement links TRBV4-3 to TRBJ1-3; D call uncertain. V gave up 1 base and J gave up 0 bases, with 10 bases separating them. CDR1 is LGHNA, CDR2 YSLEER, per germline. The CDR3 spans 16 residues.

The rearrangement joins TRBV2 to TRBJ1-6; 8 nucleotides match TRBD1. Per germline, CDR1 SNHLY and CDR2 FYNNEI. The V segment lost 10 bases and the J segment 9 bases; nucleotides outside the gene matches: 8. CDR3 length: 13 residues. The CDR3 DNA follows: TGTGCCACCACCCCAGGGGGCGGTTCACCCCTCCACTTT. Its translation is CATTPGGGSPLHF.

The chain has TRBV20-1 and TRBJ1-5; D is perhaps TRBD1 (5 bases). The CDR3 is 11 residues long. The germline gives CDR1 DFQATT, CDR2 SNEGSKA (reference sequence). CDR3 nucleotide sequence: TGCAGCGTGGGGGGGGTTCAGCCCCAGCATTTT. It yields the protein CSVGGVQPQHF.

The rearrangement links TRBV7-8 to TRBJ1-5; unclear D gene. With 2 bases removed from V and 4 bases from J, the gap between germline ends came to 3 bases. CDR3 size: 12 residues. Looked up from germline, CDR1 is SGHVS and CDR2 is FQNEAQ. This CDR3 reads CASSLQNQPQHF. The CDR3 DNA reads TGTGCCAGCAGCTTACAGAATCAGCCCCAGCATTTT.

In DNA, the CDR3 is TGTGCCAGCCAAAAGCTGGCGGACTACAATGAGCAGTTCTTC. Protein: CASQKLADYNEQFF. The chain uses TRBV27 and TRBJ2-1; the D is unclear. The V gene lost 8 bases and the J gene lost 3 bases, with 14 bases spanning the gap. The CDR3 has 14 amino acids. Per the germline V gene, CDR1 is MNHEY and CDR2 is SMNVEV (reference sequence).

V gene TRBV28 combines with J gene TRBJ1-2, with D tentatively TRBD1 (5 bases). V dropped 3 bases and J dropped 3 bases, with 11 bases sitting between them. The length of the CDR3 is 14 residues. CDR1 and CDR2 from the germline V gene are MDHEN and SYDVKM. In nucleotides, the CDR3 is TGTGCCAGCAGTTTTTTTTCAGGGTACTATGGCTACACCTTC. Translating gives CASSFFSGYYGYTF.